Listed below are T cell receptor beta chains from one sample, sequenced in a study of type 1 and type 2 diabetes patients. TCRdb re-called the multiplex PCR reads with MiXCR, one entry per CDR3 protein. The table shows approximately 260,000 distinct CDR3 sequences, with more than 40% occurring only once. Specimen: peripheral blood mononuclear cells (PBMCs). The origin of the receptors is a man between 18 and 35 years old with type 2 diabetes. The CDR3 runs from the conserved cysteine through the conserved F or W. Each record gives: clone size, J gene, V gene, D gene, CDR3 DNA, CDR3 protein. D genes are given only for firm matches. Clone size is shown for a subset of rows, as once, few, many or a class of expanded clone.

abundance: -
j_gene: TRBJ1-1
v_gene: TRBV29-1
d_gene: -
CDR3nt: TGCAGCGTTGTGACGAACACTGAAGCTTTCTTT
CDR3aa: CSVVTNTEAFF

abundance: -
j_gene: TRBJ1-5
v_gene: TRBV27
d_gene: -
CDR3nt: TGTGCCAGCAGTTTTCGGGGTCATAGCAATCAGCCCCAGCATTTT
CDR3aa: CASSFRGHSNQPQHF

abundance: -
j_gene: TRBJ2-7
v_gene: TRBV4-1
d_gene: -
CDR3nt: TGCGCCAGCAGCCAAGGAGGGGGATTCTCCTACGAGCAGTACTTC
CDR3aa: CASSQGGGFSYEQYF

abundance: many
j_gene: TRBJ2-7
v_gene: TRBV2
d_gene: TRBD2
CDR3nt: TGTGCCAGTGGACTAGCGGGAGCCGGTTCCTACGAGCAGTACTTC
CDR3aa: CASGLAGAGSYEQYF

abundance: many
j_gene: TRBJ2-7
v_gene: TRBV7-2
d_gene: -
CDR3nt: TGTGCCAGCAGAAGGGGGGGGTCCTACGAGCAGTACTTC
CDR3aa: CASRRGGSYEQYF

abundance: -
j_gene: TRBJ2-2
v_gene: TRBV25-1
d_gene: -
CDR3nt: TGTGCCAGCAGTTCCCTGGCCGGGGAGCTGTTTTTT
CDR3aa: CASSSLAGELFF

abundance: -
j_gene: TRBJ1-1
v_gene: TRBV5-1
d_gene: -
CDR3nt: TGCGCCAGCAAAGGGGGAAACAGTATGAACACTGAAGCTTTCTTT
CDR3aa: CASKGGNSMNTEAFF

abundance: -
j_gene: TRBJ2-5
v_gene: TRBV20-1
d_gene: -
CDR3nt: TGCAGTGCTAGAGAACCCGTGGCCCAAGAGACCCAGTACTTC
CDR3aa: CSAREPVAQETQYF

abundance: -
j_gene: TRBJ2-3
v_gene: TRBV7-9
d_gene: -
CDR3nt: TGTGCCAGCAGCTTACAGGTCCCAGATACGCAGTATTTT
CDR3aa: CASSLQVPDTQYF

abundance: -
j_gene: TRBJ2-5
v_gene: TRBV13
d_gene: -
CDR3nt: TGTGCCAGCAGCTTGAAGGTGGGGGAGACCCAGTACTTC
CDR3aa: CASSLKVGETQYF

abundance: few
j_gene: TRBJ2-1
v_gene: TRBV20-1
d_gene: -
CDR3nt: TGCAGTGCTAGGAAGTACGGGGGGCCGTACAATGAGCAGTTCTTC
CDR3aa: CSARKYGGPYNEQFF

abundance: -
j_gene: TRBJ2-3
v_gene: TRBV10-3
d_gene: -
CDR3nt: TGTGCCATCAGTGAGCAGGCAGGGACAGATACGCAGTATTTT
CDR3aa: CAISEQAGTDTQYF

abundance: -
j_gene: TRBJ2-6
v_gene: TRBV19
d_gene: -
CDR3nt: TGTGCCAGCATGGCGCAGGACGGGGCCAACGTCCTGACCTTC
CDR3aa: CASMAQDGANVLTF

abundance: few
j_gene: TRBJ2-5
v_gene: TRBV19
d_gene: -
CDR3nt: TGTGCCAGTAGCCCGACACTAACCCAAGAGACCCAGTACTTC
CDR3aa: CASSPTLTQETQYF

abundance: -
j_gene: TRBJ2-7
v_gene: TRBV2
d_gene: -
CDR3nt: TGTGCCAGCAGTGAAAGGCGGAACTCCTACGAGCAGTACTTC
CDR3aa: CASSERRNSYEQYF

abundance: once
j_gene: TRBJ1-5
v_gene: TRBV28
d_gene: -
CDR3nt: TGTGCCAGCAGTTCTCAGTTCTTAGGGCAGCCCCAGCATTTT
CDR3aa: CASSSQFLGQPQHF

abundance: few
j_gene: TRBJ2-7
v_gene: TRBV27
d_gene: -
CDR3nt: TGTGCCAGCAGTTCATTTGTACAACCCGAGCAGTACTTC
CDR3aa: CASSSFVQPEQYF

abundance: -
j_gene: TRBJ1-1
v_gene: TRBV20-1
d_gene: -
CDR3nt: TGCAAAGGACCGCCGAACACTGAAGCTTTCTTT
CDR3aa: CKGPPNTEAFF

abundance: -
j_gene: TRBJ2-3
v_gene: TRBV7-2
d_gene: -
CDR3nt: TGTGCCAGCAGCTTGGAAACAGTAGATACGCAGTATTTT
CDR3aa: CASSLETVDTQYF

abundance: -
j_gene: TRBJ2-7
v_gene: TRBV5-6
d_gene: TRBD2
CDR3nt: TGTGCCAGCAGCTTGCCTGCGGGACTAGCGGATTACGAGCAGTACTTC
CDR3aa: CASSLPAGLADYEQYF

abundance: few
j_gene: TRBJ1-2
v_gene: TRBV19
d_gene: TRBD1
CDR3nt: TGTGCCAGTAGTATGAACAGGGGAAGGGATGGCTACACCTTC
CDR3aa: CASSMNRGRDGYTF

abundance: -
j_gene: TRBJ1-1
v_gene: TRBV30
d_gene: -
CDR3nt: TGTGCCTGGATCCTAATGAACACTGAAGCTTTCTTT
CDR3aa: CAWILMNTEAFF

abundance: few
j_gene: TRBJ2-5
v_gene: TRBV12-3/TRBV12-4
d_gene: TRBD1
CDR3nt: TGTGCCAGCAGTTTAGACGGGACAGGGAGGGAGACCCAGTACTTC
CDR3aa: CASSLDGTGRETQYF

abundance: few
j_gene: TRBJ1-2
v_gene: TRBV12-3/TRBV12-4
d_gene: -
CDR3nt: TGTGCCAGCAGTGGCGGACAGCGAGACTATGGCTACACCTTC
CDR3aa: CASSGGQRDYGYTF

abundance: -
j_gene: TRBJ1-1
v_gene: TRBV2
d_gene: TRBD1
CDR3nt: TGTGCCAGCAGGCAACAGGGGGGAGGAACTGAAGCTTTCTTT
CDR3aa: CASRQQGGGTEAFF

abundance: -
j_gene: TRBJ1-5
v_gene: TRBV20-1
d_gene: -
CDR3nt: TGCAGTGCTAGAGATCTGCGGGGAAGCAATCAGCCCCAGCATTTT
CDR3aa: CSARDLRGSNQPQHF

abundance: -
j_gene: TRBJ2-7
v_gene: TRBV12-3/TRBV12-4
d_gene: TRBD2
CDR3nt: TGTGCCAGCGAAGCTGCGGGAGGTCGGGAGCAGTACTTC
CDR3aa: CASEAAGGREQYF

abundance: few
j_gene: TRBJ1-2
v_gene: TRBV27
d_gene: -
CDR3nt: TGTGCCAGCAGTCCCCTTGAGGAGACAAACTATGGCTACACCTTC
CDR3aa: CASSPLEETNYGYTF

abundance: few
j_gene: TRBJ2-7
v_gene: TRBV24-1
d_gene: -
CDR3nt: TGTGCCACCAGTGATAGTTACAGGCCCTTCGACCTCTACGAGCAGTACTTC
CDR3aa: CATSDSYRPFDLYEQYF

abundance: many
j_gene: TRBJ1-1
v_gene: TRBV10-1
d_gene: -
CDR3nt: TGCGCCAGCAGTGAGAACAGACTCCAAGCTTTCTTT
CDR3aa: CASSENRLQAFF

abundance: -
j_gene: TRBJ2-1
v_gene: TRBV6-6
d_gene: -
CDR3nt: TGTGCCAGCAGTTACTCGGGATTTAGCGGAGTGTACAATGAGCAGTTCTTC
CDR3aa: CASSYSGFSGVYNEQFF

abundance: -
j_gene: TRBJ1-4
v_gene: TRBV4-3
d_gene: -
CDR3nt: TGCGCCAGCAGCACAGGATTCGGCGTAACTAATGAAAAACTGTTTTTT
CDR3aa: CASSTGFGVTNEKLFF

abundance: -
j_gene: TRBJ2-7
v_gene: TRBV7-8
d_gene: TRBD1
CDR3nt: TGTGCCAGCAGTTCCCGGGACAGGGGGCTCTACGAGCAGTACTTC
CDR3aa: CASSSRDRGLYEQYF

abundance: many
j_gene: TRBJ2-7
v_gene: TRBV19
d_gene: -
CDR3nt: TGTGCCAGTAGTATAGCGGAGGGTCACGAGCAGTACTTC
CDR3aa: CASSIAEGHEQYF

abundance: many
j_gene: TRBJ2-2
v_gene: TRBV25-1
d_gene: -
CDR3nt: TGTGCCAGCAGTGACAGGTCAGGTATCCCCGGGGAGCTGTTTTTT
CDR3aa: CASSDRSGIPGELFF

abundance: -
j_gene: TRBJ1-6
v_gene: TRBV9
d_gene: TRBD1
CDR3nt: TGTGCCAGCAGCACCGAGGGGGCTGGTTCACCCCTCCACTTT
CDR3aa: CASSTEGAGSPLHF

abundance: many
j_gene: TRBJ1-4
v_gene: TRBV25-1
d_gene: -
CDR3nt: TGTGCCAGCAGTGAAGTGGCCGAAAAACTGTTTTTT
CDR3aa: CASSEVAEKLFF

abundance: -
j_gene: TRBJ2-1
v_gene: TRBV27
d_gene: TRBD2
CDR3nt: TGTGCCAGCAGCCTACGGCGGGAGAGTCAGCAGTTCTTC
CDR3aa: CASSLRRESQQFF

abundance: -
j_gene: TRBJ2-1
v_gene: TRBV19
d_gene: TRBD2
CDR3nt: TGTGCCAGTAGTACCCACTACACGGGGGGGGCCGGGGCTGAGCAGTTCTTC
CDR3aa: CASSTHYTGGAGAEQFF

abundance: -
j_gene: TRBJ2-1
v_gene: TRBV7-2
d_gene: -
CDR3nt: TGTGCCAGCAGCTTATTTCCAGCCTCTAGCAACAATGAGCAGTTCTTC
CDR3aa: CASSLFPASSNNEQFF

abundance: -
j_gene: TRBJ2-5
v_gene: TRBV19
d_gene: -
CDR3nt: TGTGCCAGTAGTCCCACCGGGACTCCCGGGGAGACCCAGTACTTC
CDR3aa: CASSPTGTPGETQYF

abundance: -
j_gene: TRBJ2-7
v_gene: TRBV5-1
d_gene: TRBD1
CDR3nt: TGCGCCAGCAGCGGTTTCGACGCAAACAGGGGCGAGCAGTACTTC
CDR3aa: CASSGFDANRGEQYF

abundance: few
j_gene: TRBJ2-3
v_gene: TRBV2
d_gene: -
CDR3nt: TGTGCCAGCGGGGGGTTGGGCACAGATACGCAGTATTTT
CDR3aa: CASGGLGTDTQYF

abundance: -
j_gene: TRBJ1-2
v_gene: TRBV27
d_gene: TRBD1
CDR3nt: TGTGCCAGCGGGACAGGGGGCGCAGGTGGCTACACCTTC
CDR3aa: CASGTGGAGGYTF

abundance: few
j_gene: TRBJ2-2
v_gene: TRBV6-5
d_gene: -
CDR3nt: TGTGCCAGCACGAGGGTCGGAACCGGGGAGCTGTTTTTT
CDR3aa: CASTRVGTGELFF